Sequencing of this T cell receptor beta chain was carried out in a study of cytotoxic CD8 clonotypes in ibrutinib-treated CLL (dated by TCRdb to the early 2020s). About the full investigation: The cohort had 11 to 12 relapsed/refractory and some 15 treatment-naive patients; fewer than 18 were IGHV unmutated. Responses were partial in 24 patients and complete in 2; after median about 63 months follow-up, around 14 stayed in remission and 12 progressed. On average, each sample yielded some 250,000 productive templates and around 100,000 productive rearrangements. Cryopreserved peripheral blood mononuclear cells were collected at three points: before therapy, at response, and at either sustained remission or disease progression. Every sample from remission and from progressive disease was obtained while the patients were still on ibrutinib. Of the roughly 81 people in the trial, 25 to 30 had longitudinal samples available. The response samples were drawn at a median of around eleven months into treatment, with a range of roughly 6 to 36 months.

Findings and caveats that apply to the study as a whole: An increase in clonality was observed at ibrutinib response, with clonality remaining stable during sustained remission and falling back toward baseline at progression. Sampling times were not matched between patients in sustained remission and patients whose disease was progressing, and lymph node repertoires were not examined. Baseline clonality exceeded that of age-matched healthy donors and correlated strongly with circulating CD8+ T-cell counts. Public clonotypes were rare and either shrank or stayed stable during treatment, and the rise in clonality at ibrutinib response reflected expansion of private clonotypes.

Comment on this clone: Its antigen specificity is not known. Per-nucleotide qualities are absent, and no much larger clonotype sits a single base away.

Taken from cysteine to phenylalanine, the CDR3 has 15 residues. Only CDR3 DNA remains: 45 bases, in frame from the first base. V gives up 5 bases and J gives up 7 bases, and the segment between their germline ends measures 18 bases. CDR1 SGHTA and CDR2 FQGNSA are derived from the germline V gene. The time point label here, explained by the study, means: 12 months on ibrutinib. Approximately 2 micrograms of genomic DNA were extracted from cryopreserved PBMCs for TCR beta library preparation. Longitudinal blood samples from CLL patients receiving ibrutinib monotherapy were subjected to high-throughput TCR beta sequencing. The patients took part in an open-label, single-center phase 2 trial of ibrutinib monotherapy. On a MiSeq, deep resolution sequencing aimed for a depth between 1 in 1 million and 1 in 200,000 T cells, with each clonotype covered approximately 10x on average. The immunoSEQ hsTCRB Kit was used to generate TCR beta libraries. The study's own analysis went as follows. The data were analyzed with ImmunoSEQ Analyzer and ImmunoSEQ Data Assistant, and V, D and J gene assignments followed IMGT definitions. Clonality, which ranges from 0 to 1, was calculated as one minus the normalized Shannon entropy of productive rearrangement frequencies. Only overrepresented clonotypes making up at least 0.05% of the repertoire of each patient were included in the public clonotype analysis. Repertoires from roughly 13 age-matched healthy donors in immuneACCESS were used as clonality controls. This immuneACCESS table, as held by TCRdb, lists in-frame sequences with V and J called but not all clones. Of the missing ones, under half trace to an unresolved V gene in checked studies; the others have no known cause. The V and J calls and clone size were taken over from that table, and D and trimming were inferred from the DNA. In this sample the table shows 150,000 or so clones, 70% to 85% of which occur a single time. About 2.1% of the sample comes from the top ten.

The source was PBMCs, collected after 12 months of ibrutinib treatment. This sequence originates from a human donor with chronic lymphocytic leukemia. This receptor chain uses TRBV7-2 and TRBJ2-1; TRBD2 could be the D gene, as 6 bases match. The CDR3 is CASSVRAGLRNEQFF. The DNA is as follows: TGTGCCAGCAGCGTAAGGGCGGGATTGAGGAATGAGCAGTTCTTC.